These T cell receptor beta chains were read from a single sample in a study of T cell responses to AZD1222 COVID-19 vaccine. The repertoire was sequenced with immunoSEQ multiplex PCR; TCRdb's copy has only in-frame clones and lacks some. The sample contains about 94,000 clones, around 85% of which appear only once. Specimen: peripheral blood, collected 28 days after the second AZD1222 dose. These receptors originate from an adult who received the AZD1222 COVID-19 vaccine. Each CDR3 is given with its conserved first and last residue. Each record gives: V gene, J gene, clone size, D gene, CDR3 protein, CDR3 DNA. D genes are given only for firm matches. Size is omitted from some rows. Given values are once, few, many or a class for expanded clones.

TRBV6-2/TRBV6-3	TRBJ2-7	NA	NA	CASSPAYEQYF	TGTGCCAGCAGCCCAGCCTACGAGCAGTACTTC
TRBV9	TRBJ1-2	NA	TRBD1	CASSVGTGSNYGYTF	TGTGCCAGCAGCGTAGGGACAGGATCGAACTATGGCTACACCTTC
TRBV3-1/TRBV3-2	TRBJ1-2	NA	NA	CASSPTANYGYTF	TGTGCCAGCAGCCCAACAGCGAACTATGGCTACACCTTC
TRBV7-2	TRBJ2-1	NA	NA	CASSSPLALPYNEQFF	TGTGCCAGCAGCTCCCCCCTAGCGTTACCCTACAATGAGCAGTTCTTC
TRBV29-1	TRBJ1-3	NA	NA	CSVVFGSGNTIYF	TGCAGCGTTGTATTTGGCTCTGGAAACACCATATATTTT
TRBV7-9	TRBJ2-3	NA	TRBD2	CASSFIAGELGAQYF	TGTGCCAGCAGCTTTATAGCGGGGGAGTTAGGGGCGCAGTATTTT
TRBV9	TRBJ2-3	once	TRBD2	CASSAPGTSGINTQYF	TGTGCCAGCAGCGCCCCCGGGACTAGCGGAATAAATACGCAGTATTTT
TRBV5-4	TRBJ1-1	NA	NA	CASSLTANTEAFF	TGTGCCAGCAGCTTGACGGCGAACACTGAAGCTTTCTTT
TRBV3-1/TRBV3-2	TRBJ1-6	NA	NA	CASSVQGSSPLHF	TGTGCCAGCAGCGTACAGGGCAGTTCACCCCTCCACTTT
TRBV6-5	TRBJ1-5	NA	NA	CASRGTGQPQHF	TGTGCCAGCAGGGGGACTGGTCAGCCCCAGCATTTT
TRBV27	TRBJ2-7	few	NA	CASTRLGPPLNYEQYF	TGTGCCAGCACCCGGCTTGGCCCTCCGTTGAACTACGAGCAGTACTTC
TRBV3-1/TRBV3-2	TRBJ2-4	NA	TRBD1	CASSQDPDRALNLAKNIQYF	TGTGCCAGCAGCCAAGATCCGGACAGGGCCCTAAACCTAGCCAAAAACATTCAGTACTTC
TRBV9	TRBJ2-1	NA	TRBD2	CASSVGLGAGAYNEQFF	TGTGCCAGCAGCGTAGGCCTTGGAGCGGGAGCCTACAATGAGCAGTTCTTC
TRBV12-3/TRBV12-4	TRBJ1-1	NA	NA	CASSAGWRTEAFF	TGTGCCAGCAGTGCAGGGTGGCGCACTGAAGCTTTCTTT
TRBV24-1	TRBJ1-1	few	TRBD1	CATSEPGQGVTEAFF	TGTGCCACCAGTGAGCCGGGACAGGGGGTAACTGAAGCTTTCTTT
TRBV29-1	TRBJ2-7	few	TRBD1	CSVLWTGKPYEQYF	TGCAGCGTGCTCTGGACAGGGAAACCCTACGAGCAGTACTTC
TRBV27	TRBJ2-1	few	TRBD2	CASSSGTSGRNEQFF	TGTGCCAGCAGTTCCGGGACTAGCGGGAGGAATGAGCAGTTCTTC
TRBV6-4	TRBJ1-5	NA	NA	CASTWNLTEDNSNQPQHF	TGTGCCAGCACATGGAACCTGACAGAGGACAATAGCAATCAGCCCCAGCATTTT
TRBV30	TRBJ1-2	NA	NA	CAWSVKRGYGYTF	TGTGCCTGGAGTGTAAAAAGGGGCTATGGCTACACCTTC
TRBV7-8	TRBJ2-2	NA	TRBD2	CASSLVVASSGVVTGELFF	TGTGCCAGCAGCTTAGTAGTAGCTAGCAGCGGGGTGGTCACCGGGGAGCTGTTTTTT
TRBV10-2	TRBJ1-2	once	NA	CASSEGGYGYTF	TGCGCCAGCAGTGAGGGTGGCTATGGCTACACCTTC
TRBV7-7	TRBJ2-2	NA	TRBD1	CATSIFSGTGNTGELFF	TGTGCTACCTCTATATTTTCCGGGACAGGAAACACCGGGGAGCTGTTTTTT
TRBV19	TRBJ2-2	NA	NA	CASSLKGQNTGELFF	TGTGCCAGTAGTCTAAAGGGACAGAACACCGGGGAGCTGTTTTTT
TRBV2	TRBJ2-5	NA	NA	CASRRRRDQETQYF	TGTGCCAGCAGGAGGAGGAGGGACCAAGAGACCCAGTACTTC
TRBV7-7	TRBJ2-5	NA	NA	CASSQWETKTQYF	TGTGCTAGCAGCCAGTGGGAGACGAAGACCCAGTACTTC
TRBV18	TRBJ1-4	NA	NA	CASSPQGVQSSNEKLFF	TGTGCCAGCTCACCACAGGGAGTACAAAGCTCTAATGAAAAACTGTTTTTT
TRBV5-4	TRBJ2-5	NA	NA	CASREQGRRGSETQYF	TGTGCCAGCAGGGAACAGGGACGTCGGGGGTCGGAGACCCAGTACTTC
TRBV5-4	TRBJ1-1	NA	NA	CASSRRDGTWNTEAFF	TGTGCCAGCAGCAGACGGGACGGTACATGGAACACTGAAGCTTTCTTT
TRBV7-2	TRBJ2-2	once	TRBD2	CASSVLAGGPSGELFF	TGTGCCAGCAGCGTTCTAGCGGGAGGGCCGAGCGGGGAGCTGTTTTTT
TRBV5-4	TRBJ1-1	NA	NA	CASSLAEPNTEAFF	TGTGCCAGCAGCTTGGCAGAGCCGAACACTGAAGCTTTCTTT
TRBV6-1	TRBJ1-6	once	NA	CASSERSSYNSPLHF	TGTGCCAGCAGTGAACGGAGCTCCTATAATTCACCCCTCCACTTT
TRBV18	TRBJ2-5	NA	NA	CASSPGAAQETQYF	TGTGCCAGCTCACCCGGGGCCGCCCAAGAGACCCAGTACTTC
TRBV7-3	TRBJ2-5	NA	TRBD1	CASSPTGGAETQYF	TGTGCCAGCAGCCCGACAGGGGGGGCAGAGACCCAGTACTTC
TRBV19	TRBJ1-1	NA	TRBD1	CASSIAPKGAGKNTEAFF	TGTGCCAGTAGTATAGCGCCGAAGGGGGCAGGGAAGAACACTGAAGCTTTCTTT
TRBV7-9	TRBJ2-5	NA	TRBD2	CASSPGLAGETQYF	TGTGCCAGCAGTCCCGGACTAGCGGGGGAGACCCAGTACTTC
TRBV19	TRBJ2-7	NA	TRBD1	CASRAKQGLVGEQYF	TGTGCCAGTAGGGCGAAACAGGGGCTCGTCGGCGAGCAGTACTTC
TRBV10-3	TRBJ2-3	NA	TRBD2	CAISDTGGGLSTDTQYF	TGTGCCATCAGTGATACGGGGGGGGGCCTGAGCACAGATACGCAGTATTTT
TRBV30	TRBJ1-4	once	NA	CAWSVQTNEKLFF	TGTGCCTGGAGTGTCCAGACAAATGAAAAACTGTTTTTT
TRBV9	TRBJ1-3	NA	NA	CASSETVTATGNTIYF	TGTGCCAGCAGCGAAACCGTCACAGCAACTGGAAACACCATATATTTT
TRBV6-7	TRBJ1-5	few	TRBD1	CASTDQGANDNQPQHF	TGTGCCAGCACCGACCAGGGGGCGAATGACAATCAGCCCCAGCATTTT
TRBV19	TRBJ2-5	NA	TRBD1	CASPGDRDGETQYF	TGTGCCAGCCCCGGGGACAGGGACGGGGAGACCCAGTACTTC
TRBV6-1	TRBJ1-1	NA	NA	CASSVADYEAFF	TGTGCCAGCAGTGTAGCAGACTATGAAGCTTTCTTT
TRBV6-5	TRBJ1-1	NA	NA	CASSLSRETEAFF	TGTGCCAGCAGTCTGTCCAGGGAGACTGAAGCTTTCTTT
TRBV9	TRBJ1-6	NA	NA	CASSVGQAGSPLHF	TGTGCCAGCAGCGTAGGTCAGGCCGGGTCACCCCTCCACTTT
TRBV25-1	TRBJ2-1	NA	NA	CASSGLARDEQFF	TGTGCCAGCAGTGGTCTAGCTCGGGATGAGCAGTTCTTC